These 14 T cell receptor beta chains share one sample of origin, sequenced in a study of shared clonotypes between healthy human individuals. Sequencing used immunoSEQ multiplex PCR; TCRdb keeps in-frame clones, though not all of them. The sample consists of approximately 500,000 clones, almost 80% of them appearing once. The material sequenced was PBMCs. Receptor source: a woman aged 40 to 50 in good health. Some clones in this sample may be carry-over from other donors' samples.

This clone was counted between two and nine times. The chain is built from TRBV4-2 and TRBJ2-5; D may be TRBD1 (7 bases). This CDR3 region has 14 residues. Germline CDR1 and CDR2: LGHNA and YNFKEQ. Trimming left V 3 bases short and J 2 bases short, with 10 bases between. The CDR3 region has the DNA TGTGCCAGCAGCCACGCAGGGGGGCAAGAGACCCAGTACTTC. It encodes CASSHAGGQETQYF.

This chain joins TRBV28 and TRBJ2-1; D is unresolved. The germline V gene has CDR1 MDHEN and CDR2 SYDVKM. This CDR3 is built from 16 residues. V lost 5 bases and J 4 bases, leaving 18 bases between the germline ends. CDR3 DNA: TGTGCCAGCAGTCCCGTTGGTTGGATGGATTACAATGAGCAGTTCTTC. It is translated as CASSPVGWMDYNEQFF.

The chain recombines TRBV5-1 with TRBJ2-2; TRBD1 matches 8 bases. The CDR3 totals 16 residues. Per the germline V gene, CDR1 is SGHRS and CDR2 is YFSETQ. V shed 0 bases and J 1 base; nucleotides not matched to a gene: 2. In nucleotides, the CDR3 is TGCGCCAGCAGCTTGGACGGACAGGGGAACACCGGGGAGCTGTTTTTT. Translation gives CASSLDGQGNTGELFF.

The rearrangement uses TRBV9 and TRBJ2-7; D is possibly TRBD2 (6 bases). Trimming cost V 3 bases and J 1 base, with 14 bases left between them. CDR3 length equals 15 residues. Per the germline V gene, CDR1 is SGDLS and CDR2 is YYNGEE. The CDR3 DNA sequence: TGTGCCAGCAGCGCTGGTAGCGGCCCATCCTACGAGCAGTACTTC. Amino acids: CASSAGSGPSYEQYF.

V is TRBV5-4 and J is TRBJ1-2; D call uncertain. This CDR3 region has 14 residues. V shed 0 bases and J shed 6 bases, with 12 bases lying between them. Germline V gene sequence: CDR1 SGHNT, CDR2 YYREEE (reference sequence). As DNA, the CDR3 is TGTGCCAGCAGCTTGGCCGGGGTCCGGAATGGCTACACCTTC. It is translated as CASSLAGVRNGYTF.

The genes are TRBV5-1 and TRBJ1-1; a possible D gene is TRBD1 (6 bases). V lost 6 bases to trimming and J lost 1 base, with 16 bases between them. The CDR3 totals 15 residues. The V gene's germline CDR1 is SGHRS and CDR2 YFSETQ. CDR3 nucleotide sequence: TGCGCCAGCACTCGAGGGGGGCCACGGAACACTGAAGCTTTCTTT. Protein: CASTRGGPRNTEAFF.

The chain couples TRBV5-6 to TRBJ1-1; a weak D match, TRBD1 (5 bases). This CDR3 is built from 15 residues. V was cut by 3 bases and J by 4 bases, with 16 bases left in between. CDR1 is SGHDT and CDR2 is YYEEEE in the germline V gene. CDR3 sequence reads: CASSYLRVGITEAFF. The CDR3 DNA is TGTGCCAGCAGCTACCTCAGGGTTGGTATCACTGAAGCTTTCTTT.

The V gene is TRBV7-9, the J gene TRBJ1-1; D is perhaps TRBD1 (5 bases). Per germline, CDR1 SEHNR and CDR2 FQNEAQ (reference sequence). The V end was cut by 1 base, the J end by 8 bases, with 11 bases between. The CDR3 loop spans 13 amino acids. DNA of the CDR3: TGTGCCAGCAGCTTAGGGGTGGGGGAGGAAGCTTTCTTT. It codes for CASSLGVGEEAFF.

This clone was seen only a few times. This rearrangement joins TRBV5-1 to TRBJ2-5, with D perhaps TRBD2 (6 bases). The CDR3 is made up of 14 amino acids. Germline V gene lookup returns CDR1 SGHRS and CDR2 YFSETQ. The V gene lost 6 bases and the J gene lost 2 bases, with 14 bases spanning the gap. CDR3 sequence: CASTRGSTQETQYF. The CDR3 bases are TGCGCCAGCACCCGGGGGTCTACACAAGAGACCCAGTACTTC.

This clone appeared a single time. This chain's CDR3 is CASSVEASGRPYEQYF. The DNA for the CDR3 is TGTGCCAGCAGCGTAGAGGCTAGCGGGAGGCCCTACGAGCAGTACTTC. The chain employs TRBV9 and TRBJ2-7; 11 nucleotides match TRBD2. Germline CDR1 SGDLS, CDR2 YYNGEE. V was clipped by 0 bases and J by 2 bases; unmatched bases: 4. The CDR3 runs 16 residues.

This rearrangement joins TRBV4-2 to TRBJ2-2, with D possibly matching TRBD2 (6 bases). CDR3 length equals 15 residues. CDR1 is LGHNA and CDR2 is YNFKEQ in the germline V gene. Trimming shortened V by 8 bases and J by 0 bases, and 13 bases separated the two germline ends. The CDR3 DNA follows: TGTGCCAGCCGGGACTTCTGGTCGAACACCGGGGAGCTGTTTTTT. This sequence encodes CASRDFWSNTGELFF.

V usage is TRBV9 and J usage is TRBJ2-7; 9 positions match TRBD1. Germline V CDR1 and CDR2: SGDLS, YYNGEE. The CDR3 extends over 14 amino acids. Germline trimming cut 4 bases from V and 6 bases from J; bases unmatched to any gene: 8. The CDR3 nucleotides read TGTGCCAGCAGCCCCCGGACAGGGGTCTTCGAGCAGTACTTC. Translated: CASSPRTGVFEQYF.

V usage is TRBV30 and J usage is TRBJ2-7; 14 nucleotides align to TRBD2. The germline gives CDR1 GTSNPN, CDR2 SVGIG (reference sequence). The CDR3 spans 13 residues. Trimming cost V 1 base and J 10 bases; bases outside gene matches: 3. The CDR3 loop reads CAWSAGTSGRQYF. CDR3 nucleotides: TGTGCCTGGAGTGCTGGGACTAGCGGGAGACAGTACTTC.

The chain's CDR3 is CASSQAASTYEQYF. In DNA form, the CDR3 reads TGCGCCAGCAGCCAAGCTGCTTCAACCTACGAGCAGTACTTC. This chain connects TRBV4-1 to TRBJ2-7, with no clear D. V was cut by 1 base and J by 2 bases, with 9 bases left in between. The CDR3 totals 14 residues. Germline CDR1 reads MGHRA; CDR2 reads YSYEKL.